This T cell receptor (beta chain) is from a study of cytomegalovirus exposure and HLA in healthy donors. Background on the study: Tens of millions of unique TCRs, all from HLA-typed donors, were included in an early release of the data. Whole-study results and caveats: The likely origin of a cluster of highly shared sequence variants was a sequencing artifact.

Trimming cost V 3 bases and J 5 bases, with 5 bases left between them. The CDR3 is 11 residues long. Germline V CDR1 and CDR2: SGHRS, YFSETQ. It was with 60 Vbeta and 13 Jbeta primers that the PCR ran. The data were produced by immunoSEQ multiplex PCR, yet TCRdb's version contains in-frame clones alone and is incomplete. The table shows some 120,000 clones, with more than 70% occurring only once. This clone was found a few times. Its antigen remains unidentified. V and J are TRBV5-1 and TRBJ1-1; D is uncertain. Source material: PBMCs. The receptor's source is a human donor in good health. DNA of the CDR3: TGCGCCAGCAGCTACGGTACTGAAGCTTTCTTT. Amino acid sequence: CASSYGTEAFF.